This T cell receptor beta chain was identified in a study of blood T cell repertoires in COVID-19 (dated by TCRdb to about 2020). In the study overall: The collaborator samples originated in the United States, Italy and Spain and spanned the acute and convalescent phases of COVID-19. The material from the prospective study consisted of cDNA or gDNA derived from T cells, B-cell-depleted T cells, or PBMCs. Deeply sampled blood TCRbeta repertoires from subjects exposed to, actively infected with, or recovered from COVID-19 were included in the dataset. The repertoires were released in a freely available public database intended as a resource for research on the immune response to SARS-CoV-2. Samples were obtained from the ongoing ImmuneRACE study (first 160 participants) and from some 1,300 subjects provided by 6 global collaborators. Nearly every sample came with metadata listing a de-identified subject ID, COVID-19 status, age in years and sex. HLA class I and class II types, where available, came from metadata supplied by the sample provider rather than from assay-based typing.

Results and caveats for the whole study, not just this receptor: The quantity of clinical and demographic metadata differed by source and by participant and was supplied without curation.

Comment on this clone: Its antigen specificity is not known. Per-base quality was not reported, and no clone a single base away is much larger than it.

Each collaborating institution followed its own protocols to collect whole blood in K2EDTA tubes. For TCRbeta analysis, collaborator samples were shipped as frozen whole blood, as isolated PBMCs, or as DNA extracted from either sample type. TCRbeta CDR3 regions were amplified from genomic DNA using the immunoSEQ Assay, a bias-controlled multiplex PCR. The published analysis was carried out like this. The number of nucleated cells in each sample was estimated from the amplification of reference gene primers within the assay. To quantify the absolute abundance of each unique TCRbeta CDR3 rearrangement, sequence reads were collapsed and filtered. Productive Simpson clonality was computed per sample as the square root of Simpson's diversity index over productive rearrangements. TCRdb's version of the immuneACCESS table is confined to in-frame rearrangements and falls short of the full clone set. An unresolved V gene accounts for under half of the shortfall where checked; the remainder is of unknown origin. V, J and clone size were drawn from that table, and D and trimming were deduced from the DNA. Counted in this sample were some 140,000 clones; about 90% of them appeared once. Less than 0.6% of the sample comes from the top ten.

After removal of 5 bases from V and 4 bases from J, the junction retains 3 bases not matched to a gene. The CDR3 measures 13 amino acids from cysteine to phenylalanine. Just the 39-base CDR3 DNA is kept, in frame starting at base 1. The rearrangement joined TRBV12-3 or TRBV12-4 to TRBJ1-2; TRBD1 agrees with 8 junctional bases. Sequencing was performed on peripheral blood. The sequence came from a man in his fifties or sixties with acute or convalescent COVID-19. The CDR3 protein is CASSIGQGYGYTF. Read as DNA, the sequence is TGTGCCAGCAGTATTGGACAGGGCTATGGCTACACCTTC.